The rows below give T cell receptor beta chains drawn from one sample of a study of monozygotic twins with inflammatory bowel disease. From its re-call of the 5' RACE reads, TCRdb lists each CDR3 protein once, without DNA. The clone table shows 400,000 or so distinct CDR3 sequences, with the ten largest holding 2% to 3%. The sequenced material came from blood. The receptors here all came from a human donor with ulcerative colitis or Crohn's disease, or a healthy co-twin of an affected twin (not recorded which). The CDR3 runs from the conserved cysteine through the conserved F or W.

j_call,v_call,cdr3_aa
TRBJ1-2,TRBV20-1,CSARGQGANNYGYTF
TRBJ1-2,TRBV19,CASSPGTGAYGYTF
TRBJ2-7,TRBV5-1,CASSLDGTSGYEQYF
TRBJ1-4,TRBV7-9,CASSSGQERKKLFF
TRBJ2-4,TRBV7-2,CASRAGGLNIQYF
TRBJ1-2,TRBV4-2,CASSPTAGYYGYTF
TRBJ2-1,TRBV20-1,CSARSPGGGNEQFF
TRBJ2-3,TRBV6-1,CASSGYERGAPDTQYF
TRBJ2-2,TRBV27,CASSLSQGTGELFF
TRBJ2-7,TRBV4-2,CASSQVGHYEQYF
TRBJ2-1,TRBV6-5,CASSSPGLAGVNEQFF
TRBJ2-2,TRBV30,CAWSPTGTGELFF
TRBJ2-2,TRBV9,CASSVLGMDTGELFF
TRBJ1-5,TRBV5-5,CASSLGAVQPQHF
TRBJ1-5,TRBV18,CASSPPGNSNQPQHF
TRBJ1-4,TRBV11-2,CASSPGGQINEKLFF
TRBJ2-3,TRBV30,CVWSVLGTSVSDTQYF
TRBJ2-1,TRBV27,CASSGERYEQFF
TRBJ1-1,TRBV29-1,CSVLDSRSTEAFF
TRBJ2-5,TRBV4-1,CASSLFLRETQYF
TRBJ2-7,TRBV6-6,CASSYRGDYEQYF
TRBJ2-5,TRBV5-1,CASSPLAGGPRETQYF
TRBJ2-4,TRBV5-8,CASNIPSVAKNIQYF
TRBJ2-7,TRBV28,CASSPRTGGWNEQYF
TRBJ1-2,TRBV2,CASSDWSGSVGYTF
TRBJ2-7,TRBV7-9,CASSFMTDTYEQYF
TRBJ1-1,TRBV5-6,CASSLWQVGTEAFF
TRBJ2-2,TRBV28,CASRGSGGRAGELFF
TRBJ1-1,TRBV18,CASSRALNTEAFF
TRBJ2-1,TRBV11-2,CASSFFSGSRLEQFF
TRBJ1-5,TRBV3-1,CASRCGGGQPQHF
TRBJ1-4,TRBV28,CASSLSGGASNEKLFF
TRBJ2-7,TRBV10-3,CAISPGTGFEQYF
TRBJ2-1,TRBV4-2,CASSQDGGGSFRNEQFF
TRBJ2-1,TRBV11-3,CASSLSGGVHEQFF
TRBJ1-5,TRBV7-8,CASSLLGGLSNQPQHF
TRBJ2-6,TRBV10-3,CAISGQATSGANVLTF
TRBJ1-2,TRBV24-1,CATSLGQGDSGYTF
TRBJ2-5,TRBV28,CASSSPAETQYF
TRBJ2-1,TRBV14,CASSSAYEQFF
TRBJ1-4,TRBV7-9,CASSFGQGANEKLFF
TRBJ2-3,TRBV9,CASSRGTSGGSSTDTQYF
TRBJ2-3,TRBV4-2,CASSEGLAGGPSTDTQYF
TRBJ2-3,TRBV20-1,CSANPYTSGPSTDTQYF
TRBJ1-6,TRBV6-2/TRBV6-3,CASSARQGRYGSPLHF
TRBJ2-2,TRBV9,CASSVSRDSPELFF
TRBJ2-2,TRBV7-2,CASSYFQGELFF
TRBJ1-6,TRBV7-8,CASSTGGPGSPLHF
TRBJ2-2,TRBV7-3,CASSLMGTSGGITGELFF
TRBJ2-1,TRBV3-1,CASSPRYGQLKYNEQFF